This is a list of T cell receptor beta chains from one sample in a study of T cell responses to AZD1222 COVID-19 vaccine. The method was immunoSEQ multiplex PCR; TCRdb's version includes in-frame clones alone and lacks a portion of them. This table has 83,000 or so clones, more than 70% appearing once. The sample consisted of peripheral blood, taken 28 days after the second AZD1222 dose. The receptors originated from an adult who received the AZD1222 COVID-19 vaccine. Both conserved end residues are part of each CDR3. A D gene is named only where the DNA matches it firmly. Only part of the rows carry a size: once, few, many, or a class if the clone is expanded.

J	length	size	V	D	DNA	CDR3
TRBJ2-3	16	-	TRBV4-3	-	TGCGCCAGCAGCCAAGATCTTGGCTCAGGCACAGATACGCAGTATTTT	CASSQDLGSGTDTQYF
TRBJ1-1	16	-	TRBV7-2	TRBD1	TGTGCCAGCAGCTTAGTATCGCAGGGGGTGGGCACTGAAGCTTTCTTT	CASSLVSQGVGTEAFF
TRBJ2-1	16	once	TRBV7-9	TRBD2	TGTGCCAGCAGCCCCACCCCGACTAGCGATTACAATGAGCAGTTCTTC	CASSPTPTSDYNEQFF
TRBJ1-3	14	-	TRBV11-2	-	TGTGCCTGCAGAGGTCTCCTCTCTGGAAACACCATATATTTT	CACRGLLSGNTIYF
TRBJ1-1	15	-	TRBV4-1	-	TGCGCCAGCAGCCTCATTGGGGGGGGAGGTACTGAAGCTTTCTTT	CASSLIGGGGTEAFF
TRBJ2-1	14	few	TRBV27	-	TGTGCCAGCAGAAGGGCCAGCTCCTACAATGAGCAGTTCTTC	CASRRASSYNEQFF
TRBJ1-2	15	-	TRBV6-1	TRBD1	TGTGCCAGCAGTGAATGGACAGGGAGTAACTATGGCTACACCTTC	CASSEWTGSNYGYTF
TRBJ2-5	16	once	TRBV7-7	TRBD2	TGTGCTAGCAGTAAGGTAGCGGGAGGACCTCAAGAGACCCAGTACTTC	CASSKVAGGPQETQYF
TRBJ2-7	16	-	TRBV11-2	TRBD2	TGTGCCAGCAGCCCCCTATCGCGGGAGGGCGGGTACGAGCAGTACTTC	CASSPLSREGGYEQYF
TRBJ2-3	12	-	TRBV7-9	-	TGTGCCAGCAGAGGGGGCACAGATACGCAGTATTTT	CASRGGTDTQYF
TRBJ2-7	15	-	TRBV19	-	TGTGCCAGTAGACCAAATGCGGGTTCCTCCTACGAGCAGTACTTC	CASRPNAGSSYEQYF
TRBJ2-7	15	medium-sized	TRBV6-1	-	TGTGCCAGCAGTGATTGGGGATTTTATACCTACGAGCAGTACTTC	CASSDWGFYTYEQYF
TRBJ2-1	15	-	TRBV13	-	TGTGCCAGCAGCTTAAAAGGGATTCACTACAATGAGCAGTTCTTC	CASSLKGIHYNEQFF
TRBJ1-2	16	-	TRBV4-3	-	TGCGCCAGCAGCCAAGAGTGGGGGGGTCCACTCTATGGCTACACCTTC	CASSQEWGGPLYGYTF
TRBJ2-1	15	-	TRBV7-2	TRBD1	TGTGCCAGCAGCTTAGACAGGGGGCGTTACAATGAGCAGTTCTTC	CASSLDRGRYNEQFF
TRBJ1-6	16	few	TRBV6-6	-	TGTGCCAGCAGTTACAAAACAACAGGGCCGAATTCACCCCTCCACTTT	CASSYKTTGPNSPLHF
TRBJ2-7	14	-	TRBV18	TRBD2	TGTGCCAGCTCAAAACCTAGCGGGAGGAGCGAGCAGTACTTC	CASSKPSGRSEQYF
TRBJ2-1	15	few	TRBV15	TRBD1	TGTGCCACCAGCAGAGGACAGGGCGCCTACAATGAGCAGTTCTTC	CATSRGQGAYNEQFF
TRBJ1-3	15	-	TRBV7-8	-	TGTGCCAGCAGCCAGAGGGACCGCTCTAGGGACACCATATATTTT	CASSQRDRSRDTIYF
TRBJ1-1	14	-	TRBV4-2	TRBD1	TGTGCCAGCAGCCTGGGACAGGGGAACACTGAAGCTTTCTTT	CASSLGQGNTEAFF
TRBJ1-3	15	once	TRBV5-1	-	TGCGCCAGCAGCCCGAGCCAGAGCTCTGGAAACACCATATATTTT	CASSPSQSSGNTIYF
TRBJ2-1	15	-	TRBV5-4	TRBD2	TGTGCCAGCAGCGCCTCACTAGCGGGCCACAATGAGCAGTTCTTC	CASSASLAGHNEQFF
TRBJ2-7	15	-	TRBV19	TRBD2	TGTGCCAGTAGTATAGCCGGGAGGGCCTCCTACGAGCAGTACTTC	CASSIAGRASYEQYF
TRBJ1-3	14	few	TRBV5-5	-	TGTGCCAGCAGCGGACAGACCTCTGGAAACACCATATATTTT	CASSGQTSGNTIYF
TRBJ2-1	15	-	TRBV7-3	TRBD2	TGTGCCAGCCAACTAGCGGGAGGGCCAGGAAATGAGCAGTTCTTC	CASQLAGGPGNEQFF
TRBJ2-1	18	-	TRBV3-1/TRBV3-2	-	TGTGCCAGCAGCCAAGAAAAAAAGAGTAGCCGGAAGGGAAATGAGCAGTTCTTC	CASSQEKKSSRKGNEQFF
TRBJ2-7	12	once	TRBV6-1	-	TGTGCCAGCAGTGAAGGTTTCTACGAGCAGTACTTC	CASSEGFYEQYF
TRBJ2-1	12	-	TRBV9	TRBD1	TGTGCCAGTAACAGGGGGGAGAGGGAGCAGTTCTTC	CASNRGEREQFF
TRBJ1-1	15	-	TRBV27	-	TGTGCCAGCAGCCATGGACCGATAGAGAACACTGAAGCTTTCTTT	CASSHGPIENTEAFF